This T cell receptor (beta chain) was found in a study of Graves' ophthalmopathy and Graves' hyperthyroidism. Study-wide results and caveats: A model built from 13 signatures distinguished ophthalmopathy from stable hyperthyroidism with about 86% sensitivity and around 78% specificity.

Looked up from germline, CDR1 is SGHVS and CDR2 is FQNEAQ. The CDR3 is made up of 13 amino acids. Trimming removed 5 bases at V and 2 bases at J, with 9 bases between. Orbital computed tomography, thyroid ultrasound, TRAb, serum thyroxine and clinical symptoms formed the basis of diagnosis. Amplifying from RNA transcripts, the study obtained TCR beta CDR3 regions. First-round RT-PCR employed HTBI primers, with a second-round multiplex PCR after it. TCRdb ran MiXCR on the multiplex PCR reads and lists one entry per CDR3 protein. The table includes about 620,000 distinct CDR3 sequences, around a fifth detected once. This clonotype was detected ten times or more. The antigen remains undetermined.

V and J are TRBV7-8 and TRBJ1-2; D uncertain. The TCR comes from a woman aged 18 to 35 with stable Graves' hyperthyroidism. Some clones in this sample may be carry-over from other donors' samples. Sequencing was performed on peripheral blood. The CDR3 DNA follows: TGTGCCAGCAGCCAACGGATGAACTATGGCTACACCTTC. Its protein is CASSQRMNYGYTF.